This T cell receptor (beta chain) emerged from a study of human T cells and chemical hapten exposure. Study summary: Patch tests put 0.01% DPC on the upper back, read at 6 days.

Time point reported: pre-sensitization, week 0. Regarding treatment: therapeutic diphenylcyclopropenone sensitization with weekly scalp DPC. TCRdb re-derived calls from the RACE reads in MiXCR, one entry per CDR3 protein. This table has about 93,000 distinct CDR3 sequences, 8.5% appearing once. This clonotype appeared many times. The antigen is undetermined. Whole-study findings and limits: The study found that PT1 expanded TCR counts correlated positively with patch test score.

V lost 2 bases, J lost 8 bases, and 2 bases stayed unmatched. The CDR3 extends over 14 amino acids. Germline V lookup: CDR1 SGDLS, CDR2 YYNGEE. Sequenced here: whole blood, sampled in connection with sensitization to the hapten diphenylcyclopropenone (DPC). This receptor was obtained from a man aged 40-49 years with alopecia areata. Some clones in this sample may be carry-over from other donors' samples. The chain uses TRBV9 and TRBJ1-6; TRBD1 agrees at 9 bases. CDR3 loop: CASSVRQGDSPLHF. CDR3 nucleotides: TGTGCCAGCAGCGTCCGACAGGGGGATTCACCCCTCCACTTT.